These T cell receptor beta chains were read from a single sample in a study of cytomegalovirus exposure and HLA in healthy donors. Sequencing used immunoSEQ multiplex PCR; TCRdb keeps in-frame clones, though not all of them. The sample contains nearly 200,000 clones, 79% of which appear only once. Material: PBMCs. The receptors shown here come from a male donor in good health and CMV-seropositive. Both conserved end residues are part of each CDR3. The D gene is left open where the match is weak. For some rows the clone size is stated as once, few or many, or as a class when expanded; others skip it.

length: 14
D: -
size: -
J: TRBJ2-1
V: TRBV2
DNA: TGTGCCAGCAGTGGCACAGGGATTTACAATGAGCAGTTCTTC
CDR3: CASSGTGIYNEQFF

length: 13
D: -
size: -
J: TRBJ2-3
V: TRBV7-9
DNA: TGTGCCAGCAGCCCCCCCGGACGCCCGGCGGGGTATTTT
CDR3: CASSPPGRPAGYF

length: 12
D: TRBD1
size: -
J: TRBJ1-1
V: TRBV2
DNA: TGTGCCAGCAGTGGACAGGGCACTGAAGCTTTCTTT
CDR3: CASSGQGTEAFF

length: 21
D: -
size: -
J: TRBJ2-1
V: TRBV21-1
DNA: TGTGCCAGCAGCAAAGCGGTGGGGCTAGCGGGAGGGCCAGTCTCCTACAATGAGCAGTTCTTC
CDR3: CASSKAVGLAGGPVSYNEQFF

length: 16
D: -
size: few
J: TRBJ1-3
V: TRBV7-3
DNA: TGTGCCAGCAGCTTATATGGCCCCAACTCTGGAAACACCATATATTTT
CDR3: CASSLYGPNSGNTIYF

length: 15
D: TRBD2
size: -
J: TRBJ2-1
V: TRBV27
DNA: TGTGCCAGCAGTACCGGAACTAGCGGCCCCCGAGAGCAGTTCTTC
CDR3: CASSTGTSGPREQFF

length: 17
D: -
size: -
J: TRBJ2-7
V: TRBV11-3
DNA: TGTGCCAGCAGCTTAGAGCACGCGGGACTTGGCACCTACGAGCAGTACTTC
CDR3: CASSLEHAGLGTYEQYF

length: 14
D: -
size: -
J: TRBJ2-1
V: TRBV11-2
DNA: TGTGCCAGCAGCTTCGGGGTGGGCTACAATGAGCAGTTCTTC
CDR3: CASSFGVGYNEQFF

length: 15
D: -
size: -
J: TRBJ1-4
V: TRBV5-5
DNA: TGTGCCAGCAGCTTGGACCCGGCAACTAATGAAAAACTGTTTTTT
CDR3: CASSLDPATNEKLFF

length: 11
D: -
size: once
J: TRBJ2-5
V: TRBV21-1
DNA: TGTGCCAGCAGCCAGGGGGAGACCCAGTACTTC
CDR3: CASSQGETQYF

length: 15
D: TRBD2
size: -
J: TRBJ2-7
V: TRBV7-2
DNA: TGTGCCAGCAGCTTCCAACTAGCGGGAGGTTACGAGCAGTACTTC
CDR3: CASSFQLAGGYEQYF

length: 13
D: TRBD2
size: -
J: TRBJ2-3
V: TRBV19
DNA: TGTGCCATCCGACTAGCTCCCACAGATACGCAGTATTTT
CDR3: CAIRLAPTDTQYF

length: 14
D: -
size: -
J: TRBJ1-5
V: TRBV10-3
DNA: TGTGCCATCAAACGCGAGGGGGACAATCAGCCCCAGCATTTT
CDR3: CAIKREGDNQPQHF

length: 17
D: TRBD2
size: -
J: TRBJ2-3
V: TRBV7-2
DNA: TGTGCCAGCAGCTTAGCCTTCCGACTAGCGGGGACAGATACGCAGTATTTT
CDR3: CASSLAFRLAGTDTQYF

length: 15
D: TRBD1
size: few
J: TRBJ1-6
V: TRBV9
DNA: TGTGCCAGCAGCGTAGATATGGACAGGCGCTCACCCCTCCACTTT
CDR3: CASSVDMDRRSPLHF

length: 13
D: -
size: -
J: TRBJ2-3
V: TRBV11-3
DNA: TGTGCCAGCAGCTTGGCGGATACAGATACGCAGTATTTT
CDR3: CASSLADTDTQYF

length: 15
D: TRBD2
size: -
J: TRBJ2-7
V: TRBV7-9
DNA: TGTGCCAGCAGCCCCCCGGGACTAGCAGGGTACGAGCAGTACTTC
CDR3: CASSPPGLAGYEQYF

length: 14
D: -
size: once
J: TRBJ2-7
V: TRBV9
DNA: TGTGCCAGCAGCGCCCAGAGGCGGCCCTCCCAGCAGTACTTC
CDR3: CASSAQRRPSQQYF

length: 15
D: TRBD1
size: -
J: TRBJ2-5
V: TRBV27
DNA: TGTGCCAGCAGTTCGGCGGGGGACAGGGGAGAGACCCAGTACTTC
CDR3: CASSSAGDRGETQYF

length: 16
D: -
size: once
J: TRBJ2-1
V: TRBV6-5
DNA: TGTGCCAGCAGTTCCAGCCCGGGAGCCCTGGGGAATGAGCAGTTCTTC
CDR3: CASSSSPGALGNEQFF

length: 13
D: -
size: -
J: TRBJ1-2
V: TRBV28
DNA: TGTGCCAGCAGTTTTGAGGCAGCTCGGGGCTACACCTTC
CDR3: CASSFEAARGYTF

length: 15
D: -
size: few
J: TRBJ2-7
V: TRBV9
DNA: TGTGCCAGCAGCGTAGGAGAAGCGAGCCCCTACGAGCAGTACTTC
CDR3: CASSVGEASPYEQYF

length: 12
D: -
size: -
J: TRBJ2-5
V: TRBV5-5
DNA: TGTGCCAGCAGCTACCTCGGCGGCAAGCAGTACTTC
CDR3: CASSYLGGKQYF

length: 16
D: -
size: -
J: TRBJ1-1
V: TRBV5-6
DNA: TGTGCCAGCAGCCCGGGTGGGTTTGGCACCCACACTGAAGCTTTCTTT
CDR3: CASSPGGFGTHTEAFF

length: 13
D: -
size: -
J: TRBJ2-2
V: TRBV7-2
DNA: TGTGCCAGCAGCCTCGACCTCAGGGGGGAGCTGTTTTTT
CDR3: CASSLDLRGELFF

length: 18
D: TRBD2
size: -
J: TRBJ2-3
V: TRBV27
DNA: TGTGCCAGCAGTCTACTGGGGATAGCGGGAGGGAGCACAGATACGCAGTATTTT
CDR3: CASSLLGIAGGSTDTQYF

length: 13
D: TRBD2
size: -
J: TRBJ2-3
V: TRBV9
DNA: TGTGCCAGCAGCGCGCCGGGGGGAGATACGCAGTATTTT
CDR3: CASSAPGGDTQYF

length: 15
D: -
size: -
J: TRBJ1-4
V: TRBV14
DNA: TGTGCCAGCAGCCCACGGGGGGGGATTTGGGAAAAACTGTTTTTT
CDR3: CASSPRGGIWEKLFF

length: 13
D: -
size: few
J: TRBJ1-5
V: TRBV2
DNA: TGTGCCAGCAGTGAAAACACCTATCAGCCCCAGCATTTT
CDR3: CASSENTYQPQHF

length: 14
D: -
size: few
J: TRBJ1-1
V: TRBV6-5
DNA: TGTGCCAGCAGTTTACAGGCCCGTGGCACTGAAGCTTTCTTT
CDR3: CASSLQARGTEAFF

length: 13
D: -
size: -
J: TRBJ2-7
V: TRBV7-2
DNA: TGTGCCAGCAGTCGACAGCAAGCCTACGAGCAGTACTTC
CDR3: CASSRQQAYEQYF

length: 12
D: -
size: -
J: TRBJ2-2
V: TRBV7-3
DNA: TGTGCCAGCAGCCCCCGTGTCGGGGAGCTGTTTTTT
CDR3: CASSPRVGELFF

length: 14
D: TRBD1
size: -
J: TRBJ1-1
V: TRBV6-6
DNA: TGTGCCAGCAGTCGTACAGGGGGTCGGGACCAAGCTTTCTTT
CDR3: CASSRTGGRDQAFF

length: 14
D: -
size: -
J: TRBJ1-2
V: TRBV10-3
DNA: TGTGCCATCAGTGAGTCCACAGGGTCCTATGGCTACACCTTC
CDR3: CAISESTGSYGYTF

length: 14
D: -
size: -
J: TRBJ2-3
V: TRBV29-1
DNA: TGCAGCGTTGACCTCAGGGGAGACACAGATACGCAGTATTTT
CDR3: CSVDLRGDTDTQYF

length: 16
D: TRBD1
size: -
J: TRBJ1-2
V: TRBV6-4
DNA: TGTGCCAGCGGCACGGGACAGGGGACAGCAAGGGACGGCTACACCTTC
CDR3: CASGTGQGTARDGYTF

length: 11
D: -
size: few
J: TRBJ2-7
V: TRBV20-1
DNA: TGCAGTGCTAAACTACCCAGCGAGCAGTACTTC
CDR3: CSAKLPSEQYF

length: 16
D: -
size: -
J: TRBJ2-2
V: TRBV7-2
DNA: TGTGCCAGCAGCCGCGGCCTAGCGTATGGCACCGGGGAGCTGTTTTTT
CDR3: CASSRGLAYGTGELFF

length: 14
D: -
size: few
J: TRBJ2-1
V: TRBV5-1
DNA: TGCGCCAGCAGCCCCTACCCCGACAGCAATGAGCAGTTCTTC
CDR3: CASSPYPDSNEQFF

length: 14
D: TRBD2
size: once
J: TRBJ2-1
V: TRBV7-6
DNA: TGTGCCAGCAGCTTAGGGACTAGCCAATTTGAGCAGTTCTTC
CDR3: CASSLGTSQFEQFF

length: 15
D: TRBD1
size: -
J: TRBJ2-7
V: TRBV5-4
DNA: TGTGCCAGCAGCTCGCAGACAGGGTCGATCTACGAGCAGTACTTC
CDR3: CASSSQTGSIYEQYF

length: 15
D: TRBD2
size: -
J: TRBJ2-5
V: TRBV7-9
DNA: TGTGCAGCCAAAGGGCCAGCGGGGCCCGGGGAGACCCAGTACTTC
CDR3: CAAKGPAGPGETQYF

length: 14
D: TRBD1
size: few
J: TRBJ1-2
V: TRBV28
DNA: TGTGCCAGCAGGGAATCACAGGGGCGGAATGGCTACACCTTC
CDR3: CASRESQGRNGYTF

length: 19
D: TRBD1
size: once
J: TRBJ1-1
V: TRBV5-1
DNA: TGCGCCAGCAGCTTGGGGCGGACAGGGGGCGACGGTTCGGACACTGAAGCTTTCTTT
CDR3: CASSLGRTGGDGSDTEAFF

length: 14
D: TRBD1
size: -
J: TRBJ1-5
V: TRBV6-5
DNA: TGTGCCAGCAGTGAGACAGGGGAAGGGCAGCCCCAGCATTTT
CDR3: CASSETGEGQPQHF

length: 15
D: TRBD2
size: -
J: TRBJ2-5
V: TRBV2
DNA: TGTGCCAGCAGTGAGGGGCGGGGGGCCCAAGAGACCCAGTACTTC
CDR3: CASSEGRGAQETQYF

length: 15
D: TRBD1
size: -
J: TRBJ2-5
V: TRBV7-7
DNA: TGTGCCAGCAGCCAGTACCAGGGGGCGGGAGAGACCCAGTACTTC
CDR3: CASSQYQGAGETQYF

length: 14
D: TRBD1
size: -
J: TRBJ2-7
V: TRBV18
DNA: TGTGCCAGCTCACCCGGGACAGCAAGCTACGAGCAGTACTTC
CDR3: CASSPGTASYEQYF

length: 13
D: TRBD1
size: -
J: TRBJ2-7
V: TRBV28
DNA: TGTGCCAGCAGAGAGGGACAGGTCTACGAGCAGTACTTC
CDR3: CASREGQVYEQYF

length: 15
D: TRBD1
size: -
J: TRBJ1-1
V: TRBV7-9
DNA: TGTGCCAGCAGCTTAGATACAGGGGTGGGCACTGAAGCTTTCTTT
CDR3: CASSLDTGVGTEAFF

length: 14
D: -
size: once
J: TRBJ2-5
V: TRBV6-5
DNA: TGTGCCAGCAGTTACTACGGGAGCGGAGAGACCCAGTACTTC
CDR3: CASSYYGSGETQYF

length: 15
D: TRBD1
size: -
J: TRBJ1-4
V: TRBV14
DNA: TGTGCCAGCAGCCAGGGGGACAGGGGAGGCGAAAAACTGTTTTTT
CDR3: CASSQGDRGGEKLFF

length: 12
D: -
size: -
J: TRBJ2-1
V: TRBV18
DNA: TGTGCCAGCTCACCACAACGAGTTGAGCAGTTCTTC
CDR3: CASSPQRVEQFF